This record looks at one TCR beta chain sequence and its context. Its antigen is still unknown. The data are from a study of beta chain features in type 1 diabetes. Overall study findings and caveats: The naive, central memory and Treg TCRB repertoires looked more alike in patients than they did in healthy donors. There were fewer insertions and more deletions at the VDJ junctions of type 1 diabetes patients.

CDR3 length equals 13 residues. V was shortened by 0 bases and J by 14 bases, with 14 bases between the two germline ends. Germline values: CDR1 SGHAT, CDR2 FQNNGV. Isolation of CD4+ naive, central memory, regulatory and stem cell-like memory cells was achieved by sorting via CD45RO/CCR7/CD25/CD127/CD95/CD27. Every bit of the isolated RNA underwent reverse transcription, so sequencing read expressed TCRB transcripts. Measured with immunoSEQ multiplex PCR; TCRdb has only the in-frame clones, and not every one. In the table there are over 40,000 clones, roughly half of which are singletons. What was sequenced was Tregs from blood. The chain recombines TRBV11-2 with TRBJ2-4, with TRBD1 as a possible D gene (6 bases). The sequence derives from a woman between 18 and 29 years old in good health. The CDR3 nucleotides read TGTGCCAGCAGCTTAGATCGTTTGCAGGGGAAGTACTTC. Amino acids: CASSLDRLQGKYF.